This TCR beta chain was recovered during a study of blood T cell repertoires in COVID-19. In the study overall: The origin of the acute and convalescent COVID-19 samples was the United States, Italy and Spain. The cDNA or gDNA used as material had been derived from T cells, B-cell-depleted T cells, or PBMCs.

V lost 4 bases and J 0 bases, leaving 12 bases between the germline ends. CDR3 size: 15 residues. Germline CDR1 is SGHTA and CDR2 is FQGNSA. The authors' processing: Reference gene primer amplification gave nucleated cell count estimates. TCRdb's table, derived via immunoSEQ multiplex PCR, lists solely in-frame clones and lacks some. V and J calls and clone size follow that table, whereas D and trimming were derived from the DNA. The sample holds almost 55,000 clones, approximately 88% seen once. The receptor comes from a human donor in a cohort sampled during active COVID-19. Sequencing was performed on peripheral blood. The rearrangement uses TRBV7-2 and TRBJ1-1; tentative D call: TRBD1 (5 bases). CDR3 DNA: TGTGCCAGCAGCTCGGCGGGGACCCTGAACACTGAAGCTTTCTTT. The encoded protein is CASSSAGTLNTEAFF. Drawing the rest from reference TRBV7-2 and TRBJ1-1, the complete variable domain is GAGVSQSPSNKVTEKGKDVELRCDPISGHTALYWYRQSLGQGLEFLIYFQGNSAPDKSGLPSDRFSAERTGGSVSTLTIQRTQQEDSAVYLCASSSAGTLNTEAFFGQGTRLTVV.